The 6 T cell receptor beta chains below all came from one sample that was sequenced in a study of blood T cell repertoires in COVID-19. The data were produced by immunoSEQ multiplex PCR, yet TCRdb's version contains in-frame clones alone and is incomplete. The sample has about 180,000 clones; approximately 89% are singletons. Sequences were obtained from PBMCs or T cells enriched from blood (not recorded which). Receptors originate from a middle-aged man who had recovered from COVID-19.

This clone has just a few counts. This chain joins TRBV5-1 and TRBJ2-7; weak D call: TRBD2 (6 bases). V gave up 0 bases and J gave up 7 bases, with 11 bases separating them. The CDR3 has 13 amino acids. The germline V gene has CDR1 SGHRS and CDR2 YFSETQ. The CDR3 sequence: CASSLGMTSEQYF. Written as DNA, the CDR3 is TGCGCCAGCAGCTTGGGGATGACTAGTGAGCAGTACTTC.

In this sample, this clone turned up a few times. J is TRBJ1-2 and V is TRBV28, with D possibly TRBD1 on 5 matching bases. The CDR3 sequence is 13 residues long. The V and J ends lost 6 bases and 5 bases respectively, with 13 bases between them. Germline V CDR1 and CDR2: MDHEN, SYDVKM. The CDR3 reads CASRVTETYGYTF. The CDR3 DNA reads TGTGCCAGCAGAGTGACAGAGACTTATGGCTACACCTTC.

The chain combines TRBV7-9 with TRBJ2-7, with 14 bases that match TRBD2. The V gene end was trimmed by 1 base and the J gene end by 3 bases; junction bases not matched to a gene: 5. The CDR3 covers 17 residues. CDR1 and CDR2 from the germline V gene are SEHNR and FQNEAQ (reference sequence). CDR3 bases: TGTGCCAGCAGCTTAGGGGGACTAGCGGGAGAAAGCTACGAGCAGTACTTC. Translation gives CASSLGGLAGESYEQYF.

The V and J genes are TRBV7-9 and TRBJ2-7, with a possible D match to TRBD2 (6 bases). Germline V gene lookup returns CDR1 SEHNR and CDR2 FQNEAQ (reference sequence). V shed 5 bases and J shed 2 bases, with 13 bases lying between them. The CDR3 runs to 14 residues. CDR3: CASSPLRGTYEQYF. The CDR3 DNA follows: TGTGCCAGCAGCCCCCTACGGGGGACCTACGAGCAGTACTTC.

CDR3 bases: TGTGCCAGCATCGAACAGGGGTGGGACACCGGGGAGCTGTTTTTT. This codes for CASIEQGWDTGELFF. The chain is built from TRBV5-6 and TRBJ2-2; 7 bases match TRBD1. CDR3 length: 15 residues. The junction had 8 bases not matched to a gene; V was cut back by 6 bases and J by 3 bases. Germline V gene lookup returns CDR1 SGHDT and CDR2 YYEEEE.

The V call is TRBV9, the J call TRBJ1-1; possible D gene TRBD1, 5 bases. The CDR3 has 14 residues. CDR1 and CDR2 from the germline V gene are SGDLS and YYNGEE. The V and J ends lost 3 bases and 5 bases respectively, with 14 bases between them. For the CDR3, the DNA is TGTGCCAGCAGCGGGGAAAATCGGGGGACTGAAGCTTTCTTT. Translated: CASSGENRGTEAFF.